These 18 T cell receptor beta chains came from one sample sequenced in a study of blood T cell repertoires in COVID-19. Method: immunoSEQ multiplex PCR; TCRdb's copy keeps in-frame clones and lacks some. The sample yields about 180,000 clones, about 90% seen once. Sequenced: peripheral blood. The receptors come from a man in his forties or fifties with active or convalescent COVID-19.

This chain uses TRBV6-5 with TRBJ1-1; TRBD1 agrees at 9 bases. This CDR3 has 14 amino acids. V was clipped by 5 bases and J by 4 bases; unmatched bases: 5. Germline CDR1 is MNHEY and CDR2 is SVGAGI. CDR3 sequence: CASSPQDRGTEAFF. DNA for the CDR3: TGTGCCAGCAGTCCACAGGACAGGGGCACTGAAGCTTTCTTT.

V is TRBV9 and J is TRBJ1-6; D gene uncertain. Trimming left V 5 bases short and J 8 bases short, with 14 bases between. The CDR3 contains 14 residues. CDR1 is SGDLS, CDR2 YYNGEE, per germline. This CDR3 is CASSLGVRDSPLHF. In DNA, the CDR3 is TGTGCCAGCAGTCTGGGAGTACGAGATTCACCCCTCCACTTT.

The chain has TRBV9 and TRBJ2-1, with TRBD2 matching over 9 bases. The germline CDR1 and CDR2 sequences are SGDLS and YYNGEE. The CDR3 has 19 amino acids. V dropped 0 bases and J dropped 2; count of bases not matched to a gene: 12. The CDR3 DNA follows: TGTGCCAGCAGCGTAGGAAGGGAACTCCTAGCGGGACCCTACAATGAGCAGTTCTTC. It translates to CASSVGRELLAGPYNEQFF.

In DNA form, the CDR3 reads TGTGCCAGCAGCCTCTCTAGCGGGGGTCCCACAACTAGCACAGATACGCAGTATTTT. Translating it yields CASSLSSGGPTTSTDTQYF. The chain carries TRBV11-2 and TRBJ2-3, with 10 bases matching TRBD2. In germline, CDR1 is SGHAT, CDR2 FQNNGV. The CDR3 covers 19 residues. Trimming cost V 5 bases and J 0 bases; bases outside gene matches: 14. Using reference TRBV11-2 and TRBJ2-3 for the parts outside the CDR3, the full variable domain is EAGVAQSPRYKIIEKRQSVAFWCNPISGHATLYWYQQILGQGPKLLIQFQNNGVVDDSQLPKDRFSAERLKGVDSTLKIQPAKLEDSAVYLCASSLSSGGPTTSTDTQYFGPGTRLTVL.

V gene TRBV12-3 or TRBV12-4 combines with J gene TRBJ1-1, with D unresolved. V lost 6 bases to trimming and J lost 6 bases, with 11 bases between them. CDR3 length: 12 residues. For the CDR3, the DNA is TGTGCCAGCAGGAGAGAGGGTTCTGAAGCTTTCTTT. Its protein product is CASRREGSEAFF.

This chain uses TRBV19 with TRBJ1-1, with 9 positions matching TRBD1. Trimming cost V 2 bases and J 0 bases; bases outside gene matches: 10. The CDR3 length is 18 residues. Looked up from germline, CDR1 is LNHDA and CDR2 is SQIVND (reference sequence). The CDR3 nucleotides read TGTGCCAGTAGTATACCGTCCGGGACAGGGAGATTGAACACTGAAGCTTTCTTT. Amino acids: CASSIPSGTGRLNTEAFF.

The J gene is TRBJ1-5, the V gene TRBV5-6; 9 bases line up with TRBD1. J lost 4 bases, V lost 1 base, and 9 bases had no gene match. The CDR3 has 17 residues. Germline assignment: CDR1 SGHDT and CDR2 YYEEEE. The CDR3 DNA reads TGTGCCAGCAGCTTGAACAGGGGGCTGATTAGTAATCAGCCCCAGCATTTT. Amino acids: CASSLNRGLISNQPQHF.

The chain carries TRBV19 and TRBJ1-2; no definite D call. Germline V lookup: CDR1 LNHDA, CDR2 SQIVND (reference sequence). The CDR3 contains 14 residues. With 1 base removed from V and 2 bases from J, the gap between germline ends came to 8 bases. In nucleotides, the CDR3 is TGTGCCAGTAGTATAGGAGGAGGAAACTATGGCTACACCTTC. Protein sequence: CASSIGGGNYGYTF.

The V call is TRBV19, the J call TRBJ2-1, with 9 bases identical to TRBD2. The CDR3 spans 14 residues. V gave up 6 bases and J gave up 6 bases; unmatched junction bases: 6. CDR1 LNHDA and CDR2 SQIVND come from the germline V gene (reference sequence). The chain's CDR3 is CASSLGLAFNEQFF. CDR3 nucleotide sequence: TGTGCCAGTAGCCTGGGACTAGCATTCAATGAGCAGTTCTTC.

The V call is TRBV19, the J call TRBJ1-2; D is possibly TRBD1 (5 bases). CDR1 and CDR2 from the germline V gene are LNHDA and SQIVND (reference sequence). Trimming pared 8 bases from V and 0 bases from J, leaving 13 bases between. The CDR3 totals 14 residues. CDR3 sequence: CASCRDGSNYGYTF. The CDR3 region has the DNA TGTGCCAGTTGCAGGGATGGGTCTAACTATGGCTACACCTTC.

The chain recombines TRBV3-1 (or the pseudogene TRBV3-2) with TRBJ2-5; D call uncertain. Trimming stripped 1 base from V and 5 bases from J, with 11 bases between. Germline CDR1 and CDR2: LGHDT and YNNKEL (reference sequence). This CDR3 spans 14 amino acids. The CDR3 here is CASSQAVRSETQYF. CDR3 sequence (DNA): TGTGCCAGCAGCCAAGCTGTCCGGAGCGAGACCCAGTACTTC.

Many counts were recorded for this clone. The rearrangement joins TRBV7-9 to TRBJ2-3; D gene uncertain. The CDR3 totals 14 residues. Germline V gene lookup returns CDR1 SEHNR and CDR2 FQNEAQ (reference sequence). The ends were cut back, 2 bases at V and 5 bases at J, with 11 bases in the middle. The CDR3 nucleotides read TGTGCCAGCAGCTTACGATCCAACGGAGATACGCAGTATTTT. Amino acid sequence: CASSLRSNGDTQYF.

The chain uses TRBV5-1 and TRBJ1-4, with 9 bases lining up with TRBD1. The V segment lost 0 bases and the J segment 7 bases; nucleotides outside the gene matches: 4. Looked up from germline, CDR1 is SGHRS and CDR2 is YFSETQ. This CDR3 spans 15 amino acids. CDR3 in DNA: TGCGCCAGCAGCTTGGGCACAGGGGGCCGTGAAAAACTGTTTTTT. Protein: CASSLGTGGREKLFF.

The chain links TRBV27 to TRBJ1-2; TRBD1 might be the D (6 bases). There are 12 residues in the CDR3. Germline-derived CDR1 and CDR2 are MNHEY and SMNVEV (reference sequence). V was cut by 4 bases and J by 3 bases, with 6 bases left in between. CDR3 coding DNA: TGTGCCAGCAGTTCAGGGGACTATGGCTACACCTTC. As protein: CASSSGDYGYTF.

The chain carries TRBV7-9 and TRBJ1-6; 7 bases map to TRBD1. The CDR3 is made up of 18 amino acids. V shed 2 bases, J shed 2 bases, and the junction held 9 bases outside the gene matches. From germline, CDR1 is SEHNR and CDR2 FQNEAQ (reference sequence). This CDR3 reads CASSLKARGGTYNSPLHF. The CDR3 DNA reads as TGTGCCAGCAGCTTAAAGGCGAGAGGGGGCACCTATAATTCACCCCTCCACTTT.

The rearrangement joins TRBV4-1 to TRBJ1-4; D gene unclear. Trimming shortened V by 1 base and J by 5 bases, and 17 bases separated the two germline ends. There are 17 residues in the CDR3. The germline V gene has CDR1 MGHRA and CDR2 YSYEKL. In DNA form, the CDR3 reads TGCGCCAGCAGCCAAGTGGGAGGCCGGCAGGACAATGAAAAACTGTTTTTT. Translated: CASSQVGGRQDNEKLFF.

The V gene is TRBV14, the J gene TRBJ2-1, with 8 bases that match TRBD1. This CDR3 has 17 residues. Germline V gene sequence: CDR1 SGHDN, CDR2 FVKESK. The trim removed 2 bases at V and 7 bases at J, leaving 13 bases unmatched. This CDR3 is CASSQNVDQGAKNEQFF. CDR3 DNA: TGTGCCAGCAGCCAAAACGTCGATCAGGGGGCAAAAAATGAGCAGTTCTTC.

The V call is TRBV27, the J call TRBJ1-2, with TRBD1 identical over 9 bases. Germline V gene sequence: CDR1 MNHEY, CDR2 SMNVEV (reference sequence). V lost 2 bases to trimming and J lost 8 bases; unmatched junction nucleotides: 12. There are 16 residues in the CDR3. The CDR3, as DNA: TGTGCCAGCAGTTTAACCGGGACAGGGTTTTCGGGCGGCTACACCTTC. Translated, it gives CASSLTGTGFSGGYTF.